This passage covers 10 T cell receptor beta chains from one sample sequenced in a study of T cell responses to AZD1222 COVID-19 vaccine. TCRdb's table, derived via immunoSEQ multiplex PCR, lists solely in-frame clones and lacks some. The sample lists about 95,000 clones, approximately 91% occurring once. Material: peripheral blood, obtained on day 0 of AZD1222 vaccination. The receptors were gathered from an adult in good health.

The J gene is TRBJ2-1, the V gene TRBV11-3, with a tentative D call TRBD1 (5 bases). The CDR3 covers 16 residues. The germline V gene has CDR1 SGHNT and CDR2 YENEEA. Deletions cut 1 base from V and 1 base from J, with 11 bases between. CDR3 protein: CASSLGWGLSYNEQFF. The DNA for the CDR3 is TGTGCCAGCAGCTTAGGTTGGGGCTTATCCTACAATGAGCAGTTCTTC.

The rearrangement uses TRBV11-2 and TRBJ2-7; the match to TRBD1 covers 10 bases. This CDR3 comprises 14 residues. CDR1 is SGHAT, CDR2 FQNNGV, per germline. Trimming took 1 base from V and 3 from J; bases not matched to a gene: 0. The CDR3 loop is CASSLGTGGYEQYF. The CDR3 coding sequence is TGTGCCAGCAGCTTAGGGACAGGGGGCTACGAGCAGTACTTC.

This chain connects TRBV19 to TRBJ1-5; D gene unclear. The CDR3 sequence is 18 residues long. Trimming left V 5 bases short and J 0 bases short, with 20 bases between. CDR1 is LNHDA, CDR2 SQIVND, per germline (reference sequence). The CDR3: CASSGARQRSFSNQPQHF. The CDR3 nucleotides are TGTGCCAGTAGTGGCGCCAGACAAAGAAGCTTTAGCAATCAGCCCCAGCATTTT. Variable domain in full (rest from reference TRBV19 and TRBJ1-5): DGGITQSPKYLFRKEGQNVTLSCEQNLNHDAMYWYRQDPGQGLRLIYYSQIVNDFQKGDIAEGYSVSREKKESFPLTVTSAQKNPTAFYLCASSGARQRSFSNQPQHFGDGTRLSIL.

DNA of the CDR3: TGTGCCAGCAGCTTAAGGGGTCTAGCGGGGGCGAACACCGGGGAGCTGTTTTTT. Residues: CASSLRGLAGANTGELFF. This chain links TRBV7-8 with TRBJ2-2; 10 bases line up with TRBD2. The length of the CDR3 is 18 residues. Germline-derived CDR1 and CDR2 are SGHVS and FQNEAQ. V shed 2 bases, J shed 0 bases, and the junction held 6 bases outside the gene matches.

The chain is built from TRBV7-9 and TRBJ2-7, with TRBD2 as a possible D gene (6 bases). V lost 4 bases and J 7 bases, leaving 11 bases between the germline ends. Germline V gene data show CDR1 as SEHNR and CDR2 as FQNEAQ (reference sequence). The CDR3 is 12 residues long. This chain's CDR3 is CASSSGDREQYF. DNA for the CDR3: TGTGCCAGCAGCTCGGGGGACCGTGAGCAGTACTTC.

The V and J genes are TRBV28 and TRBJ1-6, with a tentative D call TRBD1 (5 bases). The CDR3 has 16 amino acids. Looked up from germline, CDR1 is MDHEN and CDR2 is SYDVKM. Trimming took 6 bases from V and 7 from J, leaving 19 bases between them. The CDR3 reads CASRNQGRDFNSPLHF. The DNA of the CDR3 is TGTGCCAGCAGAAACCAGGGTAGGGACTTCAATTCACCCCTCCACTTT.

The chain recombines TRBV5-1 with TRBJ1-2; TRBD1 is a possible D gene (6 bases). Trimming took off 4 bases at V and 8 bases at J, with 15 bases between the two ends. The germline V gene encodes CDR1 SGHRS and CDR2 YFSETQ. This CDR3 spans 13 amino acids. The CDR3 DNA reads TGCGCCAGCAGCGACCAACAGGGTGGCGGCTACACCTTC. Translated, it gives CASSDQQGGGYTF.

V usage is TRBV2 and J usage is TRBJ1-1; unclear D gene. The V end was cut by 2 bases, the J end by 3 bases, with 10 bases between. There are 14 residues in the CDR3. Germline V gives CDR1 SNHLY, CDR2 FYNNEI. The CDR3 DNA reads as TGTGCCAGCAGTGAACTGTGGAGTCACACTGAAGCTTTCTTT. Translating it yields CASSELWSHTEAFF. Full variable domain (missing parts from reference TRBV2 and TRBJ1-1): EPEVTQTPSHQVTQMGQEVILRCVPISNHLYFYWYRQILGQKVEFLVSFYNNEISEKSEIFDDQFSVERPDGSNFTLKIRSTKLEDSAMYFCASSELWSHTEAFFGQGTRLTVV.

This chain connects TRBV7-6 to TRBJ2-1; 11 bases agree with TRBD1. The CDR3 totals 15 residues. Germline CDR1 is SGHVS and CDR2 is FNYEAQ. V shed 5 bases and J 9 bases; nucleotides not matched to a gene: 9. CDR3 sequence: CASSHGQGALSEQFF. CDR3 DNA sequence: TGTGCCAGCAGCCACGGACAGGGGGCCCTAAGTGAGCAGTTCTTC.

This clone was detected only once. This chain uses TRBV4-1 with TRBJ2-3, with 13 bases identical to TRBD2. There are 19 residues in the CDR3. J lost 0 bases, V lost 2 bases, and 8 bases had no gene match. Germline V gene data show CDR1 as MGHRA and CDR2 as YSYEKL. Written as DNA, the CDR3 is TGCGCCAGCAGCCAAACACTAGCGGGGGGGCAGATAAGCACAGATACGCAGTATTTT. Translated, it gives CASSQTLAGGQISTDTQYF.